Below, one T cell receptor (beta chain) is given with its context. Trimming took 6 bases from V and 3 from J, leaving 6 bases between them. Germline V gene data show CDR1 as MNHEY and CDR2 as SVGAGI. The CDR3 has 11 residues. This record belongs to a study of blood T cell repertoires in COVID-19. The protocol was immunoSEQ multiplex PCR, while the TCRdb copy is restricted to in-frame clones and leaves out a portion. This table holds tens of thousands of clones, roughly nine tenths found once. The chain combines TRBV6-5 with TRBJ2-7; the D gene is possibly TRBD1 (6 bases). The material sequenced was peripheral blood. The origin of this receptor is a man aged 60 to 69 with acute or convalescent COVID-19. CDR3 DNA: TGTGCCAGCAGGGACAGCTACGAGCAGTACTTC. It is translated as CASRDSYEQYF.